Listed below are T cell receptor beta chains from one sample, sequenced in a study of blood T cell repertoires in COVID-19. Sequenced by immunoSEQ multiplex PCR; TCRdb stores in-frame clones only, minus some. This table has roughly 410,000 clones, around 87% appearing once. Sequenced: peripheral blood. The source of these receptors is a woman aged 55-75 years with COVID-19, enrolled during active disease. The CDR3 runs from the conserved cysteine through the conserved F or W. Fields, in order: D gene, J gene, V gene, CDR3 length, CDR3 protein, CDR3 DNA. The D gene is left open where the match is weak.

>TRBD1|TRBJ1-2|TRBV19|15
CASSIRDRNNYGYTF
TGTGCCAGTAGTATCCGGGACAGGAATAACTATGGCTACACCTTC
>-|TRBJ1-3|TRBV5-1|15
CASSPQGSAGNTIYF
TGCGCCAGCAGTCCCCAGGGCTCAGCTGGAAACACCATATATTTT
>-|TRBJ2-2|TRBV5-5|13
CASSIQGTGELFF
TGTGCCAGCAGCATACAGGGCACCGGGGAGCTGTTTTTT
>TRBD2|TRBJ2-1|TRBV4-2|15
CASLSTSGGAGEQFF
TGTGCCAGCCTTAGCACTAGCGGGGGGGCGGGGGAGCAGTTCTTC
>-|TRBJ2-2|TRBV18|16
CASSPRNVLGGGELFF
TGTGCCAGCTCACCACGAAACGTTCTCGGTGGCGGGGAGCTGTTTTTT
>TRBD1|TRBJ2-1|TRBV3-1/TRBV3-2|15
CASSYPGGGINEQFF
TGTGCCAGCAGTTACCCAGGGGGCGGAATCAATGAGCAGTTCTTC
>-|TRBJ1-4|TRBV25-1|16
CASSTGHKATNEKLFF
TGTGCCAGCAGTACCGGACACAAAGCAACTAATGAAAAACTGTTTTTT
>-|TRBJ1-1|TRBV12-3/TRBV12-4|12
CASSPRGFEAFF
TGTGCCAGCAGTCCGCGGGGATTTGAAGCTTTCTTT
>TRBD1|TRBJ2-2|TRBV24-1|18
CATSDLYWGQGQAGELFF
TGTGCCACCAGTGATTTGTATTGGGGACAGGGTCAGGCCGGGGAGCTGTTTTTT
>-|TRBJ1-2|TRBV19|13
CASTGTQPYGYTF
TGTGCCAGCACAGGGACGCAGCCGTATGGCTACACCTTC
>-|TRBJ2-1|TRBV10-2|14
CASSVLATSSEQFF
TGCGCCAGCAGTGTGCTAGCGACGTCGTCTGAGCAGTTCTTC
>TRBD1|TRBJ1-2|TRBV3-1/TRBV3-2|14
CASSQRDRVAGYTF
TGTGCCAGCAGCCAGAGGGACAGGGTGGCTGGCTACACCTTC
>TRBD2|TRBJ2-5|TRBV3-1/TRBV3-2|13
CASSHVAGETQYF
TGTGCCAGCAGCCATGTAGCGGGAGAGACCCAGTACTTC
>-|TRBJ2-5|TRBV9|15
CASSPRGEASGTQYF
TGTGCCAGCAGCCCGAGAGGAGAGGCTTCGGGGACCCAGTACTTC
>TRBD2|TRBJ2-1|TRBV7-2|15
CASSPPSGGGNEQFF
TGTGCCAGCAGCCCCCCTAGCGGGGGGGGCAATGAGCAGTTCTTC